This entry is about one TCR beta chain. Its cognate antigen has yet to be identified. It has no much larger one-base neighbor in the sample; base qualities were not kept. In this study, sorted CD4+ and CD8+ T cells from the blood of healthy subjects and of severe aplastic anemia patients had their TCR repertoires deep-sequenced. Ficoll-Paque density gradient centrifugation was used to isolate peripheral blood mononuclear cells. Before DNA extraction, CD4+ and CD8+ T cells were sorted with FACS or magnetic beads. This entry is derived from a study of CD8+CD57+ T cells in acquired aplastic anemia (dated 2018 in TCRdb). Regarding the research as a whole: A mean of 3.2 ug of DNA, ranging from roughly 0.19 to 27.4 ug, was extracted from sorted CD4+ and CD8+ cells. For healthy donor samples, the average read count was around 9.8 million for CD4+ cells and approximately 12 million for CD8+ cells.

The germline V gene supplies CDR1 MGHDK and CDR2 SYGVNS. The V and J ends are trimmed by 2 bases and 1 base, leaving 8 bases between them. From the cysteine up to the phenylalanine, the CDR3 has a length of 15 residues. Only the CDR3 part of the read is kept: 45 bases, read in frame from the first base. Genomic DNA was used as template for profiling of TCR beta VDJ combinations and CDR3 sequences. TCR repertoire sequencing was run on an Illumina HiSeq 2000. Per the source publication's procedure: TRBV/TRBJ rearrangement plots, CDR3 size and DJ length profiles, and Simpson's diversity index were used to assess repertoires. The most abundant DNA sequence in the deep sequencing data was defined as the immunodominant clone. CDR3 amino acid sequences were checked for sharing between subjects and were compared against published repertoires and the VDJdb database. Starting from the raw public reads, TCRdb applied fastp trimming at Q25, assembled clones with MiXCR and retained in-frame beta chains. Rows are unified per CDR3 protein, each entry keeping the most common DNA and genes. The V and J calls follow TCRdb's processing rather than the paper's. This sample lists roughly 170,000 distinct CDR3 sequences; about 60% were detected once. Together, the top ten hold under 50% of the sample.

Study-level results and caveats: CD8+ Simpson's diversity did not differ significantly between patients and healthy controls (P=0.060). Although 25 to 30 CD8+ CDR3 sequences were shared by patients and controls, these sequences appeared highly expressed in patients and within the immunodominant clones of patients.

The V and J segments used are TRBV25-1 and TRBJ2-2; the D segment cannot be called with confidence. The TCR was taken from a human donor in good health. The sequenced material came from sorted CD4+, CD8+, or CD8+CD57+ T cells (not recorded which) from PBMCs. The CDR3 amino acid sequence is: CASSETRRNTGELFF. In nucleotides, the sequence is TGTGCCAGCAGTGAAACCAGGAGGAACACCGGGGAGCTGTTTTTT.